This TCR beta chain was profiled in a study of Ad26.COV2.S vaccination and SARS-CoV-2 variants. Regarding treatment: about 20 received Ad26.COV2.S at low or high dose, single or two shots; a few received placebo; per-sample allocation not given. Samples were taken on day 63 after the first vaccine or placebo injection. A Boston adult aged 18-55 years was the donor. The CDR3 runs 13 residues. Trimming removed 4 bases from V and 10 bases from J; junction bases left unmatched: 4. The germline CDR1 and CDR2 sequences are LGHDT and YNNKEL (reference sequence). Some clones are missing from TCRdb's copy, which holds only in-frame ones; the method was immunoSEQ multiplex PCR. The data contain more than 300,000 clones, around 83% of them singletons. Study-wide points: Considerable breadth of spike-specific CD8+ and CD4+ T cell responses has reportedly been documented following vaccination. Non-spike TCR breadth was similar in vaccine and placebo recipients.

On this clone: Its antigen is currently unknown.

Sequenced material: peripheral blood, taken in a trial of Ad26.COV2.S vaccine versus placebo. The sequence came from a person aged 18-65 years who received the Ad26.COV2.S COVID-19 vaccine or a placebo. The gene calls are TRBV3-1 (or the pseudogene TRBV3-2) and TRBJ2-1, with 10 bases fitting TRBD2. Here the CDR3 DNA reads TGTGCCAGCAGCCCGCAGCGGGGGGGGGAGCAGTTCTTC. Translation: CASSPQRGGEQFF.